This TCR beta chain was captured by sequencing in a study of cytomegalovirus exposure and HLA in healthy donors. In the study overall: Genetic ancestry analysis placed approximately 80% of the 400 or so donors that were genotyped in the Caucasian-associated cluster. Study-level findings and limits: A cluster of highly shared sequence variants was likely a sequencing artifact. By a later analysis, the bulk of CMV-associated TCR beta chains appeared HLA-restricted.

Germline CDR1 is MNHNY and CDR2 is SVGAGI (reference sequence). The CDR3 runs 15 residues. The V gene end was trimmed by 6 bases and the J gene end by 13 bases; junction bases not matched to a gene: 15. Worth noting for this clone: The target antigen is unknown.

A multiplex PCR was run with 60 Vbeta primers and 13 Jbeta primers. As processed by the authors: Tens of millions of unique TCR beta chains, about 11 million of them shared, were counted by a later analysis. Assay used: immunoSEQ multiplex PCR; TCRdb lists only in-frame clones, some missing. Clone size and the V and J calls come from that table; the DNA yielded D and trimming. This table holds around 100,000 clones. This rearrangement joins TRBV6-6 to TRBJ1-4; 9 bases map to TRBD1. The clonotype was recovered from a middle-aged man in good health and CMV-seronegative. Sequenced: PBMCs. The CDR3 DNA is TGTGCCAGCAGCCGGCCCGGGACAGGGTTTGTTGGACTGTTTTTT. This codes for CASSRPGTGFVGLFF.